Each of the 15 T cell receptor beta chains below was sequenced from the same sample in a study of shared clonotypes between healthy human individuals. The data were produced by immunoSEQ multiplex PCR, yet TCRdb's version contains in-frame clones alone and is incomplete. The sample consists of roughly 2.2 million clones, over 90% of them appearing once. The sequenced material came from naive CD4+ T cells from PBMCs. Subset defined: CD45RA+ positively selected. Receptors originate from a man aged 18-30 years in good health. Some clones in this sample may be carry-over from other donors' samples.

In regard to this clone: Within the sample, other DNA sequences also encode this same CDR3. The chain has TRBV7-2 and TRBJ2-7, with D tentatively TRBD1 or TRBD2 (5 bases each). Germline CDR1 is SGHTA and CDR2 is FQGNSA. V lost 5 bases and J 2 bases, leaving 10 bases between the germline ends. The CDR3 sequence is 13 residues long. The CDR3 region is CASSPRGPYEQYF. The CDR3 nucleotides are TGTGCCAGCAGCCCCCGGGGACCCTACGAGCAGTACTTC.

The CDR3 is CASSFWDRGSYGYTF. The CDR3 DNA is TGTGCCAGCAGCTTCTGGGACAGGGGGTCCTATGGCTACACCTTC. The chain combines TRBV9 with TRBJ1-2, with 11 nucleotides matching TRBD1. Trimming took 4 bases from V and 4 from J; bases not matched to a gene: 6. CDR1 SGDLS and CDR2 YYNGEE come from the germline V gene. There are 15 residues in the CDR3.

The chain couples TRBV7-9 to TRBJ2-7; TRBD1 aligns across 9 bases. Germline-derived CDR1 and CDR2 are SEHNR and FQNEAQ (reference sequence). The V segment lost 4 bases and the J segment 4 bases; nucleotides outside the gene matches: 8. This CDR3 is 15 amino acids long. DNA of the CDR3: TGTGCCAGCAGCTCTCTAACGGGACAGGGATACGAGCAGTACTTC. Its translation is CASSSLTGQGYEQYF.

The chain has TRBV6-5 and TRBJ1-1; D call uncertain. This CDR3 comprises 16 residues. The germline V and J ends were trimmed by 0 bases and 0 bases, with 11 bases remaining between them. The germline gives CDR1 MNHEY, CDR2 SVGAGI. CDR3 in DNA: TGTGCCAGCAGTTACTCGTTTAGAGCCATGAACACTGAAGCTTTCTTT. Its protein product is CASSYSFRAMNTEAFF.

The chain joins TRBV5-1 to TRBJ2-5, with TRBD2 matching over 8 bases. J lost 5 bases, V lost 4 bases, and 7 bases had no gene match. The CDR3 is 14 amino acids. Germline V gene data show CDR1 as SGHRS and CDR2 as YFSETQ. The CDR3 nucleotides are TGCGCCAGCAGCCCAAACGGCGGGAGGGAGACCCAGTACTTC. It is translated as CASSPNGGRETQYF.

On this clone: The identical CDR3 is also encoded by other nucleotide sequences in the sample. The chain carries TRBV6-1 and TRBJ1-1, with no clear D. Trimming stripped 1 base from V and 4 bases from J, with 7 bases between. Per germline, CDR1 MNHNS and CDR2 SASEGT. The length of the CDR3 is 13 residues. CDR3 protein: CASSEEEGTEAFF. The CDR3 DNA is TGTGCCAGCAGTGAAGAGGAAGGCACTGAAGCTTTCTTT.

This sequence joins TRBV6-1 and TRBJ1-2; weak D call: TRBD1 (6 bases). The V gene's germline CDR1 is MNHNS and CDR2 SASEGT. Trimming removed 3 bases at V and 2 bases at J, with 16 bases between. The CDR3 covers 16 residues. In DNA form, the CDR3 reads TGTGCCAGCAGTGACGGCCGGAGCAGGGGCAACTATGGCTACACCTTC. Its translation is CASSDGRSRGNYGYTF.

V usage is TRBV27 and J usage is TRBJ2-7, with TRBD2 identical over 7 bases. The length of the CDR3 is 14 residues. CDR1 and CDR2 from the germline V gene are MNHEY and SMNVEV (reference sequence). With 3 bases clipped from V and 2 bases from J, the junction kept 4 bases outside the gene matches. Here the CDR3 reads CASSFGGLAYEQYF. Written as DNA, the CDR3 is TGTGCCAGCAGTTTCGGGGGGTTGGCCTACGAGCAGTACTTC.

The chain has TRBV5-1 and TRBJ2-1, with TRBD2 matching 8 bases. The CDR3 length is 16 residues. Germline V gives CDR1 SGHRS, CDR2 YFSETQ. After removal of 5 bases from V and 7 bases from J, the junction contained 14 bases not matched to a gene. CDR3 nucleotides: TGCGCCAGCAGTCCCGGCGCGGCTAGCGGGCTTAATGAGCAGTTCTTC. Translated, it gives CASSPGAASGLNEQFF.

This clone was detected once. The DNA for the CDR3 is TGCGCCAGCAGCCTTGTGGCTAGCGGATTAGGGGAGACCCAGTACTTC. This sequence encodes CASSLVASGLGETQYF. The chain combines TRBV5-1 with TRBJ2-5, with 7 bases matching TRBD2. In germline, CDR1 is SGHRS, CDR2 YFSETQ. V shed 4 bases, J shed 5 bases, and the junction held 14 bases outside the gene matches. The CDR3 totals 16 residues.

The V and J genes are TRBV6-5 and TRBJ2-7; D is perhaps TRBD2 (6 bases). Trimming pared 7 bases from V and 2 bases from J, leaving 12 bases between. There are 13 residues in the CDR3. CDR1 and CDR2 from the germline V gene are MNHEY and SVGAGI. As DNA, the CDR3 is TGTGCCAGCACCCCCCCGGGGGCCTACGAGCAGTACTTC. Protein sequence: CASTPPGAYEQYF.

The chain employs TRBV6-6 and TRBJ1-5; D not certain. Germline values: CDR1 MNHNY, CDR2 SVGAGI (reference sequence). V shed 6 bases and J shed 6 bases, with 15 bases lying between them. This CDR3 has 14 amino acids. CDR3 protein: CASSPVGGPQPQHF. CDR3 coding DNA: TGTGCCAGCAGCCCCGTTGGCGGGCCTCAGCCCCAGCATTTT.

This chain links TRBV28 with TRBJ2-1; no definite D call. V dropped 6 bases and J dropped 8 bases, with 8 bases sitting between them. This CDR3 spans 11 amino acids. CDR1 and CDR2 (germline): MDHEN, SYDVKM. The CDR3 protein is CASSKYDEQFF. Here the CDR3 DNA reads TGTGCCAGCAGCAAATATGATGAGCAGTTCTTC.

The CDR3 sequence: CASSQEDGGYNEQFF. The CDR3 nucleotides are TGTGCCAGCAGCCAAGAGGACGGCGGTTACAATGAGCAGTTCTTC. This chain uses TRBV4-2 with TRBJ2-1; D remains unclear. CDR1 LGHNA and CDR2 YNFKEQ come from the germline V gene. The V end was cut by 0 bases, the J end by 4 bases, with 10 bases between. The CDR3 consists of 15 residues.

A remark on this clone: The sample carries other DNA sequences with the same CDR3. The chain employs TRBV5-1 and TRBJ2-2, with D possibly being TRBD2 (6 bases). V lost 2 bases, J lost 3 bases, and 11 bases lay in between. Germline lookup yields CDR1 SGHRS and CDR2 YFSETQ. The length of the CDR3 is 15 residues. The CDR3 coding sequence is TGCGCCAGCAGCTTTGGAGGGCCCCACACCGGGGAGCTGTTTTTT. This translates into CASSFGGPHTGELFF.